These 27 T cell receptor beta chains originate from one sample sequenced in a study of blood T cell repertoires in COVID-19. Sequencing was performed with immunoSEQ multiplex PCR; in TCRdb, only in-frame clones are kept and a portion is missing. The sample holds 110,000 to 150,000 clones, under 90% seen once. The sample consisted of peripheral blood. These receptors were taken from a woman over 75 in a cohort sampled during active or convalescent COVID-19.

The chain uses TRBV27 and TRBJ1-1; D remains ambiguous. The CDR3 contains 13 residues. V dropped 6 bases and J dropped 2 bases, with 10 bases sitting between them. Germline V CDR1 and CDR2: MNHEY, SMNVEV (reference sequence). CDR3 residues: CASSGRVNTEAFF. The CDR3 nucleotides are TGTGCCAGCAGCGGGAGAGTCAACACTGAAGCTTTCTTT.

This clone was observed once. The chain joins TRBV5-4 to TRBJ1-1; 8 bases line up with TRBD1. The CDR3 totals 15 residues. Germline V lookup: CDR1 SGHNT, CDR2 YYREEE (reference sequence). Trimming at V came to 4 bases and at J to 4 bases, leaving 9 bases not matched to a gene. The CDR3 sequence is CASSPQTGEVTEAFF. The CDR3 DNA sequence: TGTGCCAGCAGCCCCCAGACAGGGGAGGTCACTGAAGCTTTCTTT.

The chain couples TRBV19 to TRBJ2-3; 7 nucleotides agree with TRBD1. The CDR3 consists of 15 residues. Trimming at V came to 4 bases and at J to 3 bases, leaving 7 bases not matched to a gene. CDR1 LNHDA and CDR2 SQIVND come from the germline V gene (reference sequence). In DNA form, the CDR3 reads TGTGCCAGTAGTAACACCGGGACAGTGACAGATACGCAGTATTTT. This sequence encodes CASSNTGTVTDTQYF. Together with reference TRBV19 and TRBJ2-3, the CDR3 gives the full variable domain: DGGITQSPKYLFRKEGQNVTLSCEQNLNHDAMYWYRQDPGQGLRLIYYSQIVNDFQKGDIAEGYSVSREKKESFPLTVTSAQKNPTAFYLCASSNTGTVTDTQYFGPGTRLTVL.

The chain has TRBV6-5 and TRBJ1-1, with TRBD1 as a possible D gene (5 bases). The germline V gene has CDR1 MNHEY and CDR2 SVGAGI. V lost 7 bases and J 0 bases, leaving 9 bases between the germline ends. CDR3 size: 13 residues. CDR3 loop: CASMETVNTEAFF. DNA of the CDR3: TGTGCCAGCATGGAGACAGTGAACACTGAAGCTTTCTTT.

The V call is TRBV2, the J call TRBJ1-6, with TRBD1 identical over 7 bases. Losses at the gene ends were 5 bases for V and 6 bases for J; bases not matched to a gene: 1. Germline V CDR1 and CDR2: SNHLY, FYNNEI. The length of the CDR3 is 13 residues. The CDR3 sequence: CASSYRGNSPLHF. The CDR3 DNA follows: TGTGCCAGCAGTTACAGGGGTAATTCACCCCTCCACTTT.

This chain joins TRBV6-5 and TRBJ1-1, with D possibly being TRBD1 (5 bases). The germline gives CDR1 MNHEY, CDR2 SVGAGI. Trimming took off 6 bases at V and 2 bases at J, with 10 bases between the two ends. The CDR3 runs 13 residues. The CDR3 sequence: CASRGGGNTEAFF. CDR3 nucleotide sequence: TGTGCCAGCAGGGGGGGAGGAAACACTGAAGCTTTCTTT.

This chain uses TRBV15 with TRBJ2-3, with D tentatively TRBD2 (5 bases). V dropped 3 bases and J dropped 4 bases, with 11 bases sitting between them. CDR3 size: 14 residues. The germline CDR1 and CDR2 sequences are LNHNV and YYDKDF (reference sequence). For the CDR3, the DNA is TGTGCCACCAGCAGGTCTCTAGCTGCAGATACGCAGTATTTT. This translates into CATSRSLAADTQYF.

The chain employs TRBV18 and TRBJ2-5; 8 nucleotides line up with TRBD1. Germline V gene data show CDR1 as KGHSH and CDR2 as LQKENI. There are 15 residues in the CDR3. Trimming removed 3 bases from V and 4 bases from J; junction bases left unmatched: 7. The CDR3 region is CASSPQGAFRETQYF. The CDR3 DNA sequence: TGTGCCAGCTCACCTCAGGGGGCTTTTCGAGAGACCCAGTACTTC.

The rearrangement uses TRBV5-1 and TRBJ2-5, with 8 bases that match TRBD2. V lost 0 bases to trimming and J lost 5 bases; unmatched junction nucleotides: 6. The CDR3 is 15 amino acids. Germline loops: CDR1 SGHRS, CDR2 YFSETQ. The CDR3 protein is CASSLGGLVSETQYF. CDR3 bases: TGCGCCAGCAGCTTGGGGGGACTAGTCTCGGAGACCCAGTACTTC. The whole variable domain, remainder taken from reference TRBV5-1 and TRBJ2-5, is KAGVTQTPRYLIKTRGQQVTLSCSPISGHRSVSWYQQTPGQGLQFLFEYFSETQRNKGNFPGRFSGRQFSNSRSEMNVSTLELGDSALYLCASSLGGLVSETQYFGPGTRLLVL.

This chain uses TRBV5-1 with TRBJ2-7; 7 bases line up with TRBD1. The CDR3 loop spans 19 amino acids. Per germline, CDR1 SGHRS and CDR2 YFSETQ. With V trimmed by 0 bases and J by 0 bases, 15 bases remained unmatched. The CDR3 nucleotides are TGCGCCAGCAGCTTGGCCCCTTTGGCCGGGACAGAGTACTCCTACGAGCAGTACTTC. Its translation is CASSLAPLAGTEYSYEQYF. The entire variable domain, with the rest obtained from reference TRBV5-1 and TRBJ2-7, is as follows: KAGVTQTPRYLIKTRGQQVTLSCSPISGHRSVSWYQQTPGQGLQFLFEYFSETQRNKGNFPGRFSGRQFSNSRSEMNVSTLELGDSALYLCASSLAPLAGTEYSYEQYFGPGTRLTVT.

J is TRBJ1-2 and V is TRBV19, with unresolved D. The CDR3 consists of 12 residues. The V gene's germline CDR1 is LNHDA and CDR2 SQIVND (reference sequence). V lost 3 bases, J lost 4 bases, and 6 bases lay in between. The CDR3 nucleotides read TGTGCCAGTAGTATGGGCACCTATGGCTACACCTTC. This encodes CASSMGTYGYTF.

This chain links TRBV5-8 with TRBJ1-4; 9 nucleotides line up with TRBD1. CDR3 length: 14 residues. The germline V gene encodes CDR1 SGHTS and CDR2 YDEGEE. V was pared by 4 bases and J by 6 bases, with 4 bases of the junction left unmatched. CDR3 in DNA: TGTGCCAGCAGCCCAGACAGGGGGTATGAAAAACTGTTTTTT. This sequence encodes CASSPDRGYEKLFF.

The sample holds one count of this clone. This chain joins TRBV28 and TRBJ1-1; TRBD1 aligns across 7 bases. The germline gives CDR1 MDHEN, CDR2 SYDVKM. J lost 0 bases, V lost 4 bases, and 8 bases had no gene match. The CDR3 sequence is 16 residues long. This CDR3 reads CASSSKTGIVNTEAFF. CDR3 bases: TGTGCCAGCAGTTCTAAGACAGGGATAGTGAACACTGAAGCTTTCTTT.

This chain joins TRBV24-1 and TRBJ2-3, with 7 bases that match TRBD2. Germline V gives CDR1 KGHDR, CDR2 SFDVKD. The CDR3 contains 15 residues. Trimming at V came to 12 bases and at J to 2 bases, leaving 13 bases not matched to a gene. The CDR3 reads CAPGGGRRSTDTQYF. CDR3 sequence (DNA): TGTGCCCCCGGCGGGGGTCGAAGGTCCACAGATACGCAGTATTTT.

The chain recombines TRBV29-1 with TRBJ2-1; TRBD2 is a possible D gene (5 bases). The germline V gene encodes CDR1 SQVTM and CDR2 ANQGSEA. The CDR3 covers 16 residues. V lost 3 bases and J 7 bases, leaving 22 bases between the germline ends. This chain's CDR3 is CSVDLVGPRASNEQFF. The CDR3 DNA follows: TGCAGCGTTGACTTAGTGGGCCCGAGGGCCTCGAATGAGCAGTTCTTC.

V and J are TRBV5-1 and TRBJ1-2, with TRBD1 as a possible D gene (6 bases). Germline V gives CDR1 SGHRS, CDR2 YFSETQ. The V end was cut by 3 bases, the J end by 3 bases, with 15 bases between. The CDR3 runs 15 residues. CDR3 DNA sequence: TGCGCCAGCAGCTCCGGCGGGGGCGCGGACTATGGCTACACCTTC. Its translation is CASSSGGGADYGYTF.

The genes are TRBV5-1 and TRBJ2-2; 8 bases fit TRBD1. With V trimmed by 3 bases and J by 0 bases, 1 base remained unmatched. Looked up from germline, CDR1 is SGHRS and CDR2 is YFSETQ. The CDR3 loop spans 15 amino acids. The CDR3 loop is CASSSGGANTGELFF. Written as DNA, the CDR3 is TGCGCCAGCAGCTCAGGGGGCGCGAACACCGGGGAGCTGTTTTTT.

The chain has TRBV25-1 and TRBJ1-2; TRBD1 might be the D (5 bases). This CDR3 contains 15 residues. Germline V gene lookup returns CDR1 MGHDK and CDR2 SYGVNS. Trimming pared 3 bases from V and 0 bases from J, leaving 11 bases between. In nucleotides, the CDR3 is TGTGCCAGCAGTGATGGGGGGAACCCTAACTATGGCTACACCTTC. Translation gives CASSDGGNPNYGYTF.

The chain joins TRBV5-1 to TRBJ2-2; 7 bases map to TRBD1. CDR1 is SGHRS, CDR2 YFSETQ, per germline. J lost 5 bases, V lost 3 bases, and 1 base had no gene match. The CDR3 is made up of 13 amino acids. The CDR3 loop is CASSWGQTGELFF. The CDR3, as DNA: TGCGCCAGCAGCTGGGGACAGACCGGGGAGCTGTTTTTT.

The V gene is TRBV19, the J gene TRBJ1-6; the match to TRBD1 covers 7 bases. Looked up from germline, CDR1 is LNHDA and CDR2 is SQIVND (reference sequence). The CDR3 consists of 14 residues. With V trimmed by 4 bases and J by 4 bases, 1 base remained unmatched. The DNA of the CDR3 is TGTGCCAGTAGTACGACAGGGTATAATTCACCCCTCCACTTT. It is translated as CASSTTGYNSPLHF.

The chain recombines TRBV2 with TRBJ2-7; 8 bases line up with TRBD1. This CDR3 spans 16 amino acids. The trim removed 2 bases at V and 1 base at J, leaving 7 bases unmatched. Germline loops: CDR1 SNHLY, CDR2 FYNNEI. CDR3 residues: CASSELDRAGSYEQYV. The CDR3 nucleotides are TGTGCCAGCAGTGAACTGGACAGGGCGGGATCCTACGAGCAGTACGTC.

The CDR3 loop is CASSQSGGGEQYF. CDR3 DNA: TGTGCCAGCAGTCAAAGCGGGGGAGGTGAGCAGTACTTC. The chain has TRBV6-2 or TRBV6-3 and TRBJ2-7; 8 bases align to TRBD2. This CDR3 has 13 amino acids. V lost 5 bases to trimming and J lost 7 bases; unmatched junction nucleotides: 7. The V gene's germline CDR1 is MNHEY and CDR2 SVGEGT.

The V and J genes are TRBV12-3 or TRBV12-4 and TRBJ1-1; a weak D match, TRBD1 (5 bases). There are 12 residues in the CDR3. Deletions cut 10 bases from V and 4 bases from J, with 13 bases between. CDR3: CATTRVLTEAFF. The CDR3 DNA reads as TGTGCCACGACCAGGGTACTCACTGAAGCTTTCTTT.

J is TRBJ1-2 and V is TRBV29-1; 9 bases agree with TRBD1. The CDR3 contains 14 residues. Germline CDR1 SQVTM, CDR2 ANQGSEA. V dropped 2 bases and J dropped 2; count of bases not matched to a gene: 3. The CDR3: CSVEWTGANYGYTF. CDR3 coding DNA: TGCAGCGTTGAATGGACAGGGGCGAACTATGGCTACACCTTC.

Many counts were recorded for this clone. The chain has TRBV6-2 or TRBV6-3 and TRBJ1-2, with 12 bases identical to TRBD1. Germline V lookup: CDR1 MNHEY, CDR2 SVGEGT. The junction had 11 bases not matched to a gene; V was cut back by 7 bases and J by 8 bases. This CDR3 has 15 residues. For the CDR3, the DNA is TGTGCCAGCAACCCGAGGGGACAGGGGGCGCCAGGCTACACCTTC. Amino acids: CASNPRGQGAPGYTF.

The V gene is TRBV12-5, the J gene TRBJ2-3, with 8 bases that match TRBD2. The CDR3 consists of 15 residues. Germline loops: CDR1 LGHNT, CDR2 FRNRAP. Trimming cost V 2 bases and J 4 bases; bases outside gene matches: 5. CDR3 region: CASGLSSGGSDTQYF. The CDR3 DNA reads TGTGCTAGTGGTTTGTCCAGCGGGGGCTCAGATACGCAGTATTTT.

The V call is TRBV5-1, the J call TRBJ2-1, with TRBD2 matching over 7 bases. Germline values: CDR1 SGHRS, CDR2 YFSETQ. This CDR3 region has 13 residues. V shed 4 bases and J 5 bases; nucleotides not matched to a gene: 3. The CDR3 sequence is CASSTRGDNEQFF. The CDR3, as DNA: TGCGCCAGCAGCACCCGGGGGGACAATGAGCAGTTCTTC.